This T cell receptor (beta chain) was profiled in a study (dated by TCRdb to the mid-2010s). Regarding the study in general: The study set out to test whether tumor-infiltrating Tregs in breast cancer get recruited from blood Tregs or are instead converted in situ from other CD4+ T cell subsets. Overall results and qualifications from the work: In terms of TCR gene usage, tumor memory CD4+ T cells clustered together with blood and lymph node memory CD4+ cells, as well as with lymph node naive CD4+ cells. The larger-cohort validation was restricted to a single TCR beta V-J rearrangement rather than whole repertoires. The greatest overlap of tumor-infiltrating Treg TCR alpha and beta sequences was with tumor naive CD4+ T cells, followed next by blood naive CD4+ T cells.

Termini included, the CDR3 measures 13 amino acids. Only the CDR3 region is kept as DNA, spanning 39 bases read in frame from base 1. V is pared back by 2 bases and J by 1 base, with 0 bases lying between the germline termini. The memory CD4+ T cell population was isolated based on a CD4+CD45RO+CD25- phenotype. Tregs, naive and memory CD4+ T cells from tumor, blood and ipsilateral draining lymph nodes of five breast cancer patients underwent full-length TCR alpha and beta sequencing. Mononuclear cells from lymph nodes or roughly 54 ml of peripheral blood were isolated by Ficoll density gradient centrifugation. A purity exceeding 90% was confirmed by FACS for the sorted cell populations. Full-length TCR variable regions were amplified by 5' RACE PCR with constant-region reverse primers, and semi-nested PCR with Nested Universal Primer A was subsequently performed. Using the ReliaPrep RNA Cell Miniprep System, total RNA was extracted, and the SMARTer RACE 5'/3' Kit was then used to reverse transcribe the RNA into 5'RACE-ready cDNA. Full-length TCR alpha and beta libraries were barcoded with multiplex adaptors and sequenced on an Illumina MiSeq. From the authors' description of their analysis: For each of nine subset-tissue groups, sequencing data from the five patients were pooled, and the groups were then compared using unsupervised clustering of TCR gene usage. The Morisita-Horn index, with shared sequences weighted by their contribution to each repertoire, was used to calculate repertoire similarity. The public sequencing data were trimmed at Q25 with fastp and processed into clonotypes with MiXCR by TCRdb, which kept only in-frame beta chains. One record per CDR3 amino acid sequence lists the most common genes and DNA. TCRdb's processing, not the authors' own work, is the source of the V and J calls. The sample has about 32,000 distinct CDR3 sequences on record, roughly 25% of them singletons. Clones ranked in the top ten supply around 4.7% of the sample.

Comments on this clonotype: Its antigen remains unidentified. The conserved phenylalanine or tryptophan is not found at the CDR3 terminus, so this likely reflects a read error.

The sequencing sample was made of memory CD4+ T cells sorted from blood. The intended sense of this specimen's cell subset or site label: memory CD4+ T cells, CD4+CD45RO+CD25-. Recombination connected TRBV12-3 or TRBV12-4 to TRBJ2-6; too little of a D gene remains to name it. This clonotype was sampled from a female donor with breast cancer. Here the CDR3 is given as CASSLSGANVLTL. The DNA reads as follows: TGTGCCAGCAGTTTATCTGGGGCCAACGTCCTGACTCTC.